The present entry profiles one T cell receptor (beta chain) with its context. Its cognate antigen is unknown. CD45RO-negative cells were positively selected for CCR7, leaving out terminally differentiated effector memory CD45RA+ cells. The data were obtained in a study of shared clonotypes between healthy human individuals. The study, taken as a whole, reports: Larger richness was generally estimated for naive than memory subsets. Specimens sampled were limited to blood, with tissue repertoires likely differing.

TCRdb keeps only in-frame clones here, not all; method: immunoSEQ multiplex PCR. The table records around 2,000,000 clones, 90% to 95% of them present only once. The CDR3 has 18 residues. The J segment lost 5 bases and the V segment lost 2 bases, leaving 10 bases of the junction unmatched. From germline, CDR1 is MGHRA and CDR2 YSYEKL. The chain has TRBV4-1 and TRBJ2-1; 12 nucleotides match TRBD2. Sequenced: naive CD8+ T cells from PBMCs. The clonotype originates from a man aged 18 to 30 in good health. Some clones in this sample may be carry-over from other donors' samples. The CDR3 protein is CASSQHPPRLAGDNEQFF. The CDR3 DNA is TGCGCCAGCAGCCAACACCCGCCTCGACTAGCGGGAGACAATGAGCAGTTCTTC.